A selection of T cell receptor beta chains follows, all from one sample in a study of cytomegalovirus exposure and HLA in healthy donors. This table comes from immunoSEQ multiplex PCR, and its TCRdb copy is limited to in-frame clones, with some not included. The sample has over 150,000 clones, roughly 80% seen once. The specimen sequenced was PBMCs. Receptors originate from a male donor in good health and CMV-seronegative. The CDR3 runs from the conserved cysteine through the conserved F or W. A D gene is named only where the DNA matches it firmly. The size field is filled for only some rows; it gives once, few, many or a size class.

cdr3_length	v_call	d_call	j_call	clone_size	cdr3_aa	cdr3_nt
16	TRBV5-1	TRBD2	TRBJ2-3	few	CASSRQLAGATYTQYF	TGCGCCAGCAGCCGACAACTAGCGGGGGCGACGTATACGCAGTATTTT
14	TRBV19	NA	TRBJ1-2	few	CASSSTGGGYGYTF	TGTGCCAGTAGTAGCACCGGGGGGGGCTATGGCTACACCTTC
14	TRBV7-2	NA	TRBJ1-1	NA	CASSLAGGGTEAFF	TGTGCCAGCAGCTTAGCGGGGGGTGGCACTGAAGCTTTCTTT
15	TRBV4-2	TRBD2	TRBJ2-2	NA	CASSPLAGSPGELFF	TGTGCCAGCAGCCCACTAGCGGGAAGTCCCGGGGAGCTGTTTTTT
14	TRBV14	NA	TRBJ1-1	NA	CASSAPGMNTEAFF	TGTGCCAGCAGCGCCCCCGGGATGAACACTGAAGCTTTCTTT
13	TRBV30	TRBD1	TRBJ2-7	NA	CAWIETGGNEQYF	TGTGCCTGGATCGAGACAGGGGGCAACGAGCAGTACTTC
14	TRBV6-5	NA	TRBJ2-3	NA	CASSPGHSTDTQYF	TGTGCCAGCAGCCCGGGACACAGCACAGATACGCAGTATTTT
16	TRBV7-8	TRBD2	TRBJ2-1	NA	CASSLGLAGAYNEQFF	TGTGCCAGCAGTCTAGGACTAGCGGGGGCCTACAATGAGCAGTTCTTC
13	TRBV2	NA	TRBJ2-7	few	CASKGGNSYEQYF	TGTGCCAGCAAAGGCGGGAACTCCTACGAGCAGTACTTC
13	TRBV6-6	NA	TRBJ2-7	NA	CASRGGPSYEQYF	TGTGCCAGCAGGGGTGGGCCGTCCTACGAGCAGTACTTC
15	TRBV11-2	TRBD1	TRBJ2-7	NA	CASSLDQGAGNEQYF	TGTGCCAGCAGCTTAGATCAGGGGGCTGGGAACGAGCAGTACTTC
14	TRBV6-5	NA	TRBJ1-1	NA	CASRAAGKNTEAFF	TGTGCCAGCAGGGCCGCAGGGAAGAACACTGAAGCTTTCTTT
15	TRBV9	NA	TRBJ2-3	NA	CASSETGTFTDTQYF	TGTGCCAGCAGCGAGACAGGGACTTTCACAGATACGCAGTATTTT
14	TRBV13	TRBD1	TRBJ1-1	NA	CASSQQGAVTEAFF	TGTGCCAGCAGTCAACAGGGGGCCGTCACTGAAGCTTTCTTT
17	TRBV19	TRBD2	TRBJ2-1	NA	CASSIVGLAGGMGEQFF	TGTGCCAGTAGTATAGTTGGACTAGCGGGAGGGATGGGTGAGCAGTTCTTC
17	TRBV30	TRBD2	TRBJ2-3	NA	CASDIGASGSVADTQYF	TGTGCTTCGGATATTGGGGCTAGCGGGAGTGTTGCAGATACGCAGTATTTT
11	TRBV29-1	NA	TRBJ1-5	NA	CSVGEESPQHF	TGCAGCGTTGGGGAGGAGTCACCCCAGCATTTT
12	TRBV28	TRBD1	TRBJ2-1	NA	CASSSEGTGQFF	TGTGCCAGCAGTTCGGAGGGGACAGGGCAGTTCTTC
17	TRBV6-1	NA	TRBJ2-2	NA	CASSEIGISGNTGELFF	TGTGCCAGCAGTGAAATTGGTATTAGCGGCAACACCGGGGAGCTGTTTTTT
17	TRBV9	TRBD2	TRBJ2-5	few	CASSVPKRGGDQEAQYF	TGTGCCAGCAGCGTACCCAAGCGGGGGGGCGACCAAGAGGCCCAGTACTTC
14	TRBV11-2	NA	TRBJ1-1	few	CASSFRELNTEAFF	TGTGCCAGCAGCTTTCGGGAACTGAACACTGAAGCTTTCTTT
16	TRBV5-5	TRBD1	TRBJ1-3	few	CASSFSGGFSGNTIYF	TGTGCCAGCAGCTTTTCAGGGGGATTCTCTGGAAACACCATATATTTT
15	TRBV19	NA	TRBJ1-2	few	CASSMPLWAEGGYTF	TGTGCCAGTAGTATGCCCCTCTGGGCTGAGGGAGGCTACACCTTC
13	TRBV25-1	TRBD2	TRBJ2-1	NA	CASTWAGGNEQFF	TGTGCCAGCACCTGGGCGGGAGGCAATGAGCAGTTCTTC
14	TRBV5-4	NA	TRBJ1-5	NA	CASSTQGSNQPQHF	TGTGCCAGCAGCACCCAGGGGAGCAATCAGCCCCAGCATTTT
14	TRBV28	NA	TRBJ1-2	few	CASSSGSVVGGYTF	TGTGCCAGCAGTTCCGGCAGCGTGGTCGGTGGCTACACCTTC
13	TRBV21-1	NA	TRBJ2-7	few	CASSTREPYEQYF	TGTGCCAGCAGCACGAGGGAGCCCTACGAGCAGTACTTC
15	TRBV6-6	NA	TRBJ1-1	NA	CASSYSLGGDTEAFF	TGTGCCAGCAGTTACTCTCTGGGCGGGGACACTGAAGCTTTCTTT
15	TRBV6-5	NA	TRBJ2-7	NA	CASSYSVQEGYEQYF	TGTGCCAGCAGTTACTCTGTACAGGAGGGCTACGAGCAGTACTTC
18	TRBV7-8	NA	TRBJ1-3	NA	CASSLASPRQGAGNTIYF	TGTGCCAGCAGCTTAGCCTCCCCCAGGCAGGGCGCTGGAAACACCATATATTTT
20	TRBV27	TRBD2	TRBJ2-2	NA	CASSLKGGLAGDINTGELFF	TGTGCCAGCAGTTTAAAGGGAGGACTAGCGGGAGACATAAACACCGGGGAGCTGTTTTTT
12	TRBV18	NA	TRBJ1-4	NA	CASSPSNEKLFF	TGTGCCAGCTCACCCAGTAATGAAAAACTGTTTTTT
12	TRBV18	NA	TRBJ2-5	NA	CASSRLEETQYF	TGTGCCAGCTCGCGATTAGAAGAGACCCAGTACTTC
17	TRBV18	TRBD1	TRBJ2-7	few	CASSPGTGGSLGREQYF	TGTGCCAGCTCTCCCGGGACAGGGGGCTCACTCGGGAGGGAGCAGTACTTC
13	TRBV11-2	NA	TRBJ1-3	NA	CASSPVSGNTIYF	TGTGCCAGCAGCCCTGTCTCTGGAAACACCATATATTTT
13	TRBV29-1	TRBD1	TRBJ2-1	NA	CSVRDRDYNEQFF	TGCAGCGTGAGGGACAGGGATTACAATGAGCAGTTCTTC
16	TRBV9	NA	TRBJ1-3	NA	CASSNLDSLNGNTIYF	TGTGCCAGCAGCAACCTGGACAGCCTTAATGGAAACACCATATATTTT
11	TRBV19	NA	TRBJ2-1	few	CAAQGTNEQFF	TGTGCCGCCCAAGGGACTAATGAGCAGTTCTTC
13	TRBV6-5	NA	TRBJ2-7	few	CASSYSSSYEQYF	TGTGCCAGCAGTTACAGTAGCTCCTACGAGCAGTACTTC
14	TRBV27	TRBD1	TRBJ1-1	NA	CASSLRTGYTEAFF	TGTGCCAGCAGTCTACGGACAGGTTACACTGAAGCTTTCTTT